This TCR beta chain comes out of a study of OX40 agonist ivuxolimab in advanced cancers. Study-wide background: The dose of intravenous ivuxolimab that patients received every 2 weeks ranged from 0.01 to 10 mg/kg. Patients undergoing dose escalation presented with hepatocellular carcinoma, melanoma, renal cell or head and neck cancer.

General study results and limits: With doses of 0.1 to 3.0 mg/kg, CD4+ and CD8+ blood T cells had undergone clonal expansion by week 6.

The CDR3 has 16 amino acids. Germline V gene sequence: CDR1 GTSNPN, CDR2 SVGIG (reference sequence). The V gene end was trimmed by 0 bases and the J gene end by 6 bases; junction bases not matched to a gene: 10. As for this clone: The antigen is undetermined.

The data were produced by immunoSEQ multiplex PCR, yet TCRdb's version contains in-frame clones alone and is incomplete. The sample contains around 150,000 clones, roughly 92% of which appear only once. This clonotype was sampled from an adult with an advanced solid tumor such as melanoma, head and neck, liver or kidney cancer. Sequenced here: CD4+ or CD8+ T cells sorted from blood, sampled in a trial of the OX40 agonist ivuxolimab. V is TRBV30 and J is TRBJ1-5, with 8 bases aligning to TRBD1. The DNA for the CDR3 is TGTGCCTGGAGTGTACAGGGGCAGGGGGCGTTTCAGCCCCAGCATTTT. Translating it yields CAWSVQGQGAFQPQHF.